This TCR beta chain comes out of a study of T cell responses to AZD1222 COVID-19 vaccine. Germline V gene data show CDR1 as SEHNR and CDR2 as FQNEAQ (reference sequence). CDR3 size: 16 residues. V was trimmed by 2 bases and J by 0 bases, leaving 11 bases between them. Profiled with immunoSEQ multiplex PCR; TCRdb holds only in-frame clones, not every one. The sample lists 77,000 or so clones, 80% to 90% occurring once. This TCR came from an adult in good health. The V and J genes are TRBV7-9 and TRBJ1-3, with D perhaps TRBD1 (6 bases). The sample consisted of peripheral blood, taken on day 0 of AZD1222 vaccination. The CDR3 DNA sequence: TGTGCCAGCAGCTTATCCACAGGGAGCTCTGGAAACACCATATATTTT. Its protein is CASSLSTGSSGNTIYF.